This T cell receptor beta chain derives from a study of CD8 T cells in ankylosing spondylitis (dated by TCRdb to 2016 to 2017). Regarding the complete study: The study set out to find disease-linked TCR variants by profiling T cell receptor beta repertoires in ankylosing spondylitis patients and healthy donors. Peripheral blood was sampled, and synovial fluid was also collected from ankylosing spondylitis patients. The whole study cohort included under 140 healthy donors and under 30 ankylosing spondylitis patients.

Concerning this clonotype itself: Its antigen specificity is not known. No quality values exist for individual bases; no much larger clone is one base distant.

The instrument given in TCRdb is Illumina HiSeq 2500. Quantitative 5'-RACE with molecular barcodes was the method used to prepare the TCR beta libraries. The paper's data handling went like this. A new computational method based on a probabilistic model of VDJ rearrangement was used to identify disease-linked TCR variants. Using fastp trimming at Q25 and MiXCR clonotype assembly, TCRdb reanalyzed the public sequencing data and kept in-frame beta chains. Each CDR3 protein appears once, grouped with its most common genes and DNA. The V and J calls shown here were made by TCRdb, not taken from the authors' results. Within this sample are around 180,000 distinct CDR3 sequences, with about 20% of them counted one time only. 4.3% of the sample is in the top ten clones. Results and caveats for the whole study, not just this receptor: A CD8+ phenotype was shown by the disease-linked clones, which were found at relatively low frequencies in peripheral blood. Significant enrichment of the disease-linked clones was reported in matched synovial fluid samples from ankylosing spondylitis patients. Some motif variants had previously been reported in the synovial fluid and blood of reactive arthritis patients, which suggests shared mechanisms of disease initiation. A TCR beta motif made up of roughly eight highly homologous amino acid variants appeared to be characteristic of blood from ankylosing spondylitis patients.

The CDR3, cysteine through phenylalanine, is 18 amino acids long. The entry retains the CDR3 DNA only, 54 bases that are in frame from base 1. Sequences MNHNS (CDR1) and SASEGT (CDR2) are obtained from the germline V gene. V gives up 1 base and J gives up 1 base, and the segment between their germline ends measures 17 bases. This sequence uses TRBV6-1 and TRBJ2-1; TRBD2 is a possible D gene, resting on 6 matching bases. The sequence was collected from a male donor aged 10-35 years with ankylosing spondylitis or in good health (not recorded which). Donor details come from another sample of the same person, matched by shared clones. The sequenced sample consisted of blood, either unsorted or a sorted T cell fraction (not recorded which). For the CDR3, the sequence is CASSEGFMAGGSYNEQFF. The base sequence is TGTGCCAGCAGTGAAGGGTTCATGGCCGGGGGTTCCTACAATGAGCAGTTCTTC.